This TCR beta chain was sequenced for a study of blood T cells in healthy people across ages. For the second PCR, which ran for roughly 6 to 11 cycles, a sample-barcoded 5' primer and a J-beta primer mix were used. TCRdb fed the 5' RACE reads into MiXCR, producing one record per CDR3 protein. The sample consists of about 630,000 distinct CDR3 sequences, around 21% of them appearing once. Unmatched junction bases numbered 12, after V lost 7 bases and J lost 8 bases. The CDR3 is made up of 14 amino acids. Germline CDR1 is LNHDA and CDR2 is SQIVND (reference sequence). Sequenced material: blood. The receptor comes from an older man in good health. This chain links TRBV19 with TRBJ2-3, with 7 bases fitting TRBD1. The CDR3: CASMVEGGAGTQYF. CDR3 bases: TGTGCCAGTATGGTAGAAGGGGGCGCGGGTACGCAGTATTTT.